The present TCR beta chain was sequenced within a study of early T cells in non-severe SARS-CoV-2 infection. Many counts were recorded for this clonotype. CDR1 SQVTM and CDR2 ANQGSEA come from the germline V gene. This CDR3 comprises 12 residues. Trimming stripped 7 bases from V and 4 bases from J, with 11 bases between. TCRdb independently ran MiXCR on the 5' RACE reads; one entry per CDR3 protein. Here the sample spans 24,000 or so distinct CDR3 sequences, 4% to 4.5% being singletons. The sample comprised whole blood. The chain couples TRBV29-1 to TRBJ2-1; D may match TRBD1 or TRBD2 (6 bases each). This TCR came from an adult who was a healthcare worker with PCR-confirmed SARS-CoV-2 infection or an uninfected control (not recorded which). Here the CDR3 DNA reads TGCAGCGCCCGGGGGCCATACAATGAGCAGTTCTTC. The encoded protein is CSARGPYNEQFF.